The clone carrying this TCR beta chain has more than one count but fewer than ten. No antigen is known for it. These data originate in a study of STAT3 mutations in large granular lymphocyte leukemia. The protocol was immunoSEQ multiplex PCR, while the TCRdb copy is restricted to in-frame clones and leaves out a portion. Among more than 2,500 clones, 88% were seen once, and the ten largest hold roughly 51%. The study, taken as a whole, reports: TCR clonotype switching after therapy occurred in 6 of 18 patients. At least one immunodominant TCR beta clonotype appeared in every T-cell large granular lymphocyte leukemia patient.

Germline values: CDR1 SGHRS, CDR2 YFSETQ. The CDR3 has 17 amino acids. The trim removed 2 bases at V and 4 bases at J, leaving 11 bases unmatched. This TCR came from a man aged 35-49 years with T-cell large granular lymphocyte leukemia. Some clones in this sample may be carry-over from other donors' samples. This rearrangement joins TRBV5-1 to TRBJ2-2; the match to TRBD1 covers 7 bases. Sequences were obtained from peripheral blood mononuclear cells. As DNA, the CDR3 is TGCGCCAGCAGCTTCGCCGGGACAGCCCTTAGCACCGGGGAGCTGTTTTTT. Protein sequence: CASSFAGTALSTGELFF.